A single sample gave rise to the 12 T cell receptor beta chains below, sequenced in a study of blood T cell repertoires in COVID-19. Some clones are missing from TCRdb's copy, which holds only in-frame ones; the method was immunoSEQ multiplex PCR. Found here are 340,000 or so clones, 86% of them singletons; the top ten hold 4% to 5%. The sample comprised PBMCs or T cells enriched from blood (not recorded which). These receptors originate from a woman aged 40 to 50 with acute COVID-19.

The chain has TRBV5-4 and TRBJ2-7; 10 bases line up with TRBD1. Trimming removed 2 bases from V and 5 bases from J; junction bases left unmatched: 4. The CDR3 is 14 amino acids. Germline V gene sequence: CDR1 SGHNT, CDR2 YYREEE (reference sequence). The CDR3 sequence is CASSFRQGANEQYF. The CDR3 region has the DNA TGTGCCAGCAGCTTTCGACAGGGGGCAAACGAGCAGTACTTC.

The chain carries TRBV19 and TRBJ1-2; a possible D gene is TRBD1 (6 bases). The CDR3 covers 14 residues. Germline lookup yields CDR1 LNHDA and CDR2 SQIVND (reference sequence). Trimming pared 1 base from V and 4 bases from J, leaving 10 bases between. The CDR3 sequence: CASSIVDRGYGYTF. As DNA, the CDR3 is TGTGCCAGTAGTATAGTGGACAGAGGCTATGGCTACACCTTC. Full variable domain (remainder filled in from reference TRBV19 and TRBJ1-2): DGGITQSPKYLFRKEGQNVTLSCEQNLNHDAMYWYRQDPGQGLRLIYYSQIVNDFQKGDIAEGYSVSREKKESFPLTVTSAQKNPTAFYLCASSIVDRGYGYTFGSGTRLTVV.

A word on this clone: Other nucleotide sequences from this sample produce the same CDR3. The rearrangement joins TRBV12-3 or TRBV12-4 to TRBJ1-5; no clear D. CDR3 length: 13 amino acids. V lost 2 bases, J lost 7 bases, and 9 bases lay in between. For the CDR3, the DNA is TGTGCCAGCAGTTTAACGGGAGGGCAGCCCCAGCATTTT. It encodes CASSLTGGQPQHF.

CDR3 loop: CASSEAYFTDTQYF. The CDR3 nucleotides are TGTGCCAGCAGTGAAGCGTACTTCACAGATACGCAGTATTTT. This chain links TRBV6-1 with TRBJ2-3; no clear D gene. Trimming took off 0 bases at V and 2 bases at J, with 6 bases between the two ends. Germline V CDR1 and CDR2: MNHNS, SASEGT. This CDR3 contains 14 residues.

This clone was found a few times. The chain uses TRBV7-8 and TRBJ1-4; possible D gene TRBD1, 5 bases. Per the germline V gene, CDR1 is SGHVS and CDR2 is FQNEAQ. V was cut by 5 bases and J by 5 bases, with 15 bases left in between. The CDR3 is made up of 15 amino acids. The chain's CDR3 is CASSPQGRQNEKLFF. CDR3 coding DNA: TGTGCCAGCAGCCCCCAGGGCAGACAAAATGAAAAACTGTTTTTT.

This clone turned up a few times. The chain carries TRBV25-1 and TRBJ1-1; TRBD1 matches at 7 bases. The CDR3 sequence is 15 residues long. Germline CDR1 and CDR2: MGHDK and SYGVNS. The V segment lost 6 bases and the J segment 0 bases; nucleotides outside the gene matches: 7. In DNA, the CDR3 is TGTGCCAGCAGAGCAGGGGGTTCCATGAACACTGAAGCTTTCTTT. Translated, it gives CASRAGGSMNTEAFF.

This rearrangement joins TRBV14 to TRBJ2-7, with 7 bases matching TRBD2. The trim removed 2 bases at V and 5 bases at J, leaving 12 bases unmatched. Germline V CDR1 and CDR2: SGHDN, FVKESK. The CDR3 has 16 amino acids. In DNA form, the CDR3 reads TGTGCCAGCAGCCAACGAATCGGGGAGGGGAGGAACGAGCAGTACTTC. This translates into CASSQRIGEGRNEQYF.

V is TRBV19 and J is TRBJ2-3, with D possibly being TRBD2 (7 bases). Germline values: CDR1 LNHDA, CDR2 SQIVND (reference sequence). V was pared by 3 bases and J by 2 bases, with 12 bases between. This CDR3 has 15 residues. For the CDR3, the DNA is TGTGCCAGTAGTATTTTGGGGGGGCTCACAGATACGCAGTATTTT. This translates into CASSILGGLTDTQYF.

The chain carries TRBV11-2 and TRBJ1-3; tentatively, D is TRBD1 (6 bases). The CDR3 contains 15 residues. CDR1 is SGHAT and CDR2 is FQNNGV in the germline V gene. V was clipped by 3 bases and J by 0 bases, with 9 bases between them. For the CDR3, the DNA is TGTGCCAGCAGCTTTGGGACACCCTCTGGAAACACCATATATTTT. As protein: CASSFGTPSGNTIYF.

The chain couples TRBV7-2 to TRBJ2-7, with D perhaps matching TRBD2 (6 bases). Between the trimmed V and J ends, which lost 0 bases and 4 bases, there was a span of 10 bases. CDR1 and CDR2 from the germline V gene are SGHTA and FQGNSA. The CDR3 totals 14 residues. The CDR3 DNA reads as TGTGCCAGCAGCTTAGCGGAGGGGAAGTACGAGCAGTACTTC. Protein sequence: CASSLAEGKYEQYF.

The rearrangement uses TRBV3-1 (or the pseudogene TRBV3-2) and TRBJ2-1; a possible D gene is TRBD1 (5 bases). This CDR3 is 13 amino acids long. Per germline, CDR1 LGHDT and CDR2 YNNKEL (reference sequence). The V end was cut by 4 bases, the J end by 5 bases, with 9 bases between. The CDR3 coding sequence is TGTGCCAGCAGCCTGCAGGGAAACAATGAGCAGTTCTTC. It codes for CASSLQGNNEQFF.

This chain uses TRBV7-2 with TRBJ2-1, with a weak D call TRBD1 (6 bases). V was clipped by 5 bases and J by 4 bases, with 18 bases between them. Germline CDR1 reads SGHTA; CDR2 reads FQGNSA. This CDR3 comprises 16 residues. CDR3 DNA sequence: TGTGCCAGCAGCCGCCCTGGTGCGAGGGGGTACAATGAGCAGTTCTTC. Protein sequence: CASSRPGARGYNEQFF.